This T cell receptor beta chain was found in a study of T cell responses to AZD1222 COVID-19 vaccine. Germline trimming cut 6 bases from V and 10 bases from J; bases unmatched to any gene: 4. Per the germline V gene, CDR1 is MNHEY and CDR2 is SMNVEV (reference sequence). This CDR3 has 12 amino acids. Some clones are missing from TCRdb's copy, which holds only in-frame ones; the method was immunoSEQ multiplex PCR. The table has 190,000 or so clones, approximately 90% seen once; the top ten hold about 3.5%. This receptor was taken from an adult who received the AZD1222 COVID-19 vaccine. The sequences come from peripheral blood, collected 28 days after the second AZD1222 dose. The V and J genes are TRBV27 and TRBJ1-4; TRBD1 aligns across 8 bases. Here the CDR3 reads CASRKQGGKLFF. DNA for the CDR3: TGTGCCAGCAGAAAACAGGGGGGAAAACTGTTTTTT.